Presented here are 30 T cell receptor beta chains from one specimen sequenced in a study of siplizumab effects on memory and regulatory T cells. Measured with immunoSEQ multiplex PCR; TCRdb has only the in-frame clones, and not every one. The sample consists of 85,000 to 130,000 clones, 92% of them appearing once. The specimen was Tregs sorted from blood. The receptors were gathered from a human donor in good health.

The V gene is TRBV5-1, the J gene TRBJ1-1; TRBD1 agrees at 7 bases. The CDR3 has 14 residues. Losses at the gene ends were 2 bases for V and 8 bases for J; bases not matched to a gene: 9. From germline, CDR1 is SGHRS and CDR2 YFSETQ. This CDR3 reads CASSLWTGGTEAFF. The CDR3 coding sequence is TGCGCCAGCAGCTTATGGACAGGAGGTACAGAAGCTTTCTTT.

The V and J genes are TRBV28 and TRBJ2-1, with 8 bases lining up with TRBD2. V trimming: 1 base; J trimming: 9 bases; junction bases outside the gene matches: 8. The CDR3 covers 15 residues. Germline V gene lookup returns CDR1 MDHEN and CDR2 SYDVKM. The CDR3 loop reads CASSLLIAGRGEQFF. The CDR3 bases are TGTGCCAGCAGTTTATTGATAGCGGGAAGGGGTGAGCAGTTCTTC.

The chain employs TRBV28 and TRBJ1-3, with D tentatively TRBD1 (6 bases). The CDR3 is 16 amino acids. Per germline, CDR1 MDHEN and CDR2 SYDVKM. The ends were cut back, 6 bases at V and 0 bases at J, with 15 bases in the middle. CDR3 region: CASRLNQGSSGNTIYF. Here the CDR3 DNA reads TGTGCCAGCAGATTAAACCAGGGGAGCTCTGGAAACACCATATATTTT.

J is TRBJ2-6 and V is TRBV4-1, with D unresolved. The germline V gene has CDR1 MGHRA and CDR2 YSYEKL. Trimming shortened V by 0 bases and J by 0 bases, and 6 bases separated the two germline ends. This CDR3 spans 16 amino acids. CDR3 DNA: TGCGCCAGCAGCCAAGACAGGCTCTCTGGGGCCAACGTCCTGACTTTC. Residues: CASSQDRLSGANVLTF.

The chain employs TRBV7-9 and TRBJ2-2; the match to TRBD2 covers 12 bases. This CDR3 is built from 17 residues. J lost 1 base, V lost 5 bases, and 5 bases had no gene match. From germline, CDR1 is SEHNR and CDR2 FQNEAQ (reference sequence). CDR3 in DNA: TGTGCCAGCAGCCAGCCGGGACTAGCGGGGAACACCGGGGAGCTGTTTTTT. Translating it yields CASSQPGLAGNTGELFF.

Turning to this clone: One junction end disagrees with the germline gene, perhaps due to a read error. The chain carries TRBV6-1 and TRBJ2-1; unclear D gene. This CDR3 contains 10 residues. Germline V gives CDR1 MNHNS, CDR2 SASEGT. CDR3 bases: TGTGCCAGCAGTGAAGTAAGTCGGGTCTTC. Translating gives CASSEVSRVF.

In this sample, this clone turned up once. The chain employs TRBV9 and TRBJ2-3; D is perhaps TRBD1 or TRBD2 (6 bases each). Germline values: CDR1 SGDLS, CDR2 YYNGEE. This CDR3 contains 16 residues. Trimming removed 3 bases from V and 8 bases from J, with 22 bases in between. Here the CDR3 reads CASSAATGFTGSTQYF. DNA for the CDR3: TGTGCCAGCAGCGCGGCTACAGGGTTTACCGGGAGTACGCAGTATTTT.

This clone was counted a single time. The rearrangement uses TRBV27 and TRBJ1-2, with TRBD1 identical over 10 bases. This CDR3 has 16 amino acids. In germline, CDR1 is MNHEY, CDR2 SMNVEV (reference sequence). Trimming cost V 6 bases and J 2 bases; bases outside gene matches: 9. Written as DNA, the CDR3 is TGTGCCAGCAGCCGATTCGGGACAGGGGAGAACTATGGCTACACCTTC. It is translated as CASSRFGTGENYGYTF.

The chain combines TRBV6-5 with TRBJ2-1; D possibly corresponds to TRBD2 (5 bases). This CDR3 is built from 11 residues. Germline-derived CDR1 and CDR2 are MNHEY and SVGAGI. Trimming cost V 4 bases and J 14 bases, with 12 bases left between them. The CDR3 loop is CASSFRGSKFF. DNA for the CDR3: TGTGCCAGCAGTTTTCGGGGTTCGAAGTTCTTC.

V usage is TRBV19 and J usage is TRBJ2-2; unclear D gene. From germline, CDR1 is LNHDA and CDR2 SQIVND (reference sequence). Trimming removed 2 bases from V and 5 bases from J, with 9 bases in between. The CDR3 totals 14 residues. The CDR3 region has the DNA TGTGCCAGTAGTATACGGCGCACGACCGGGGAGCTGTTTTTT. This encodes CASSIRRTTGELFF. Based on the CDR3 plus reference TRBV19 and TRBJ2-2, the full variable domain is DGGITQSPKYLFRKEGQNVTLSCEQNLNHDAMYWYRQDPGQGLRLIYYSQIVNDFQKGDIAEGYSVSREKKESFPLTVTSAQKNPTAFYLCASSIRRTTGELFFGEGSRLTVL.

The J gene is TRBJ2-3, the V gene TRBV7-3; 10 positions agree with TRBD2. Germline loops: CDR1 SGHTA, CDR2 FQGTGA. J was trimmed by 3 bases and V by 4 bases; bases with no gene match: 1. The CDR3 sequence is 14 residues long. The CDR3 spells CASSSGLATDTQYF. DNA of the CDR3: TGTGCCAGCAGCTCGGGACTAGCGACAGATACGCAGTATTTT.

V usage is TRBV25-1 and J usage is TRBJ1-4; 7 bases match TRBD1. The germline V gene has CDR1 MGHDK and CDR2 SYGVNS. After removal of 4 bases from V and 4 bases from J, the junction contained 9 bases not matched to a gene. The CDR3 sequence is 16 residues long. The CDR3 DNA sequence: TGTGCCAGCAGTGCCAGACCGGGACAGAGTAATGAAAAACTGTTTTTT. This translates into CASSARPGQSNEKLFF.

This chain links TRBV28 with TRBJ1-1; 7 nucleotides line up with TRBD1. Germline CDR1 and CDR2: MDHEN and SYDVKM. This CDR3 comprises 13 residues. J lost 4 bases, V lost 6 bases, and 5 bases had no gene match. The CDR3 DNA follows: TGTGCCAGCAGAAAACAGGGGAGCACTGAAGCTTTCTTT. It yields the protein CASRKQGSTEAFF.

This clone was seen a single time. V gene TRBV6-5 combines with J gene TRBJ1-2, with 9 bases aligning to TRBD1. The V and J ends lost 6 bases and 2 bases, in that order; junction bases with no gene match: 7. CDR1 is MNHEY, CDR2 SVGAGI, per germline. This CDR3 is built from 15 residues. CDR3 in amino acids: CASRSLQGANYGYTF. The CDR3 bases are TGTGCCAGCAGGTCATTACAGGGGGCGAACTATGGCTACACCTTC.

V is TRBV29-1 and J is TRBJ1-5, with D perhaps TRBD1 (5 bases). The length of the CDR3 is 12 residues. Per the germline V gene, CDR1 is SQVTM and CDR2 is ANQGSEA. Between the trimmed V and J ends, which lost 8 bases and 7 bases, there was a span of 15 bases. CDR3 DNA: TGCAGCACGCGCTGGGGGGACCAGCCCCAGCATTTT. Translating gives CSTRWGDQPQHF.

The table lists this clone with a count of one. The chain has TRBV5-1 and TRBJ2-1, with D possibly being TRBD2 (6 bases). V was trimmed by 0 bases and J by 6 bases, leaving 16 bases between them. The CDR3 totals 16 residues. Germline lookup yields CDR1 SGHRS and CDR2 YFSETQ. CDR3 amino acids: CASSLVIGGKSNEQFF. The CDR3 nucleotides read TGCGCCAGCAGCTTGGTGATTGGCGGGAAGTCCAATGAGCAGTTCTTC.

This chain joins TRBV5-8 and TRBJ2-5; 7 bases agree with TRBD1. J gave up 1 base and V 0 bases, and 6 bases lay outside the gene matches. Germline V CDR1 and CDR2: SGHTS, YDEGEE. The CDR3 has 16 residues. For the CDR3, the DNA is TGTGCCAGCAGCTTGGGAGACAGGGTCCTCCAAGAGACCCAGTACTTC. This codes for CASSLGDRVLQETQYF.

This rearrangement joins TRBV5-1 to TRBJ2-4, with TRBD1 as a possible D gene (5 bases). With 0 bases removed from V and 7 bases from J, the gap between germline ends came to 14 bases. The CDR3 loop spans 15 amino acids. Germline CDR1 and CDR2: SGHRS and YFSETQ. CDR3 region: CASSLGGQGLNIQYF. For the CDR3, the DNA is TGCGCCAGCAGCTTGGGTGGGCAGGGCTTGAACATTCAGTACTTC.

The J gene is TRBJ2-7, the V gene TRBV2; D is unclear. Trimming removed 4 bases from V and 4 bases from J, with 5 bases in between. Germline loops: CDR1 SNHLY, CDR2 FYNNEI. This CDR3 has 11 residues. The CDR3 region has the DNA TGTGCCAGCAGTGGGGCTTACGAGCAGTACTTC. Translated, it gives CASSGAYEQYF.

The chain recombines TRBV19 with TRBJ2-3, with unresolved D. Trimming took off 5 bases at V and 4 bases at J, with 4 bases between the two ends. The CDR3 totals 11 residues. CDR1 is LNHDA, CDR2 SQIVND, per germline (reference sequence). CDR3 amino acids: CASSLADTQYF. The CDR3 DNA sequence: TGTGCCAGTAGTCTTGCAGATACGCAGTATTTT. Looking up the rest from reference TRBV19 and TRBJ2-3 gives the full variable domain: DGGITQSPKYLFRKEGQNVTLSCEQNLNHDAMYWYRQDPGQGLRLIYYSQIVNDFQKGDIAEGYSVSREKKESFPLTVTSAQKNPTAFYLCASSLADTQYFGPGTRLTVL.

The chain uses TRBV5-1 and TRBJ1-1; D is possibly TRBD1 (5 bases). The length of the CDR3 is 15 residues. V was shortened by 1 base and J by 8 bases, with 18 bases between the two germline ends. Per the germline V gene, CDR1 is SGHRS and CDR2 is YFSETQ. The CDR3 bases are TGCGCCAGCAGCTTGTTGCCGGGGGTGATGGACGAAGCTTTCTTT. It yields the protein CASSLLPGVMDEAFF.

The CDR3 protein is CASVKGGNTEAFF. CDR3 sequence (DNA): TGTGCCAGCGTGAAGGGAGGAAACACTGAAGCTTTCTTT. This chain connects TRBV6-5 to TRBJ1-1; D remains unclear. The germline V gene encodes CDR1 MNHEY and CDR2 SVGAGI. This CDR3 is 13 amino acids long. The V and J ends lost 8 bases and 2 bases respectively, with 12 bases between them.

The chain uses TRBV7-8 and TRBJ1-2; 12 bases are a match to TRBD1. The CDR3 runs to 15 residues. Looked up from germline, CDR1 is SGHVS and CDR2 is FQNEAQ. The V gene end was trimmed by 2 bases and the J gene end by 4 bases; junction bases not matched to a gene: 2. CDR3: CASSLRDRGPYGYTF. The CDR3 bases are TGTGCCAGCAGCTTACGGGACAGGGGGCCCTATGGCTACACCTTC. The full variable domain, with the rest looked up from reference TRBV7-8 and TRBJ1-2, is GAGVSQSPRYKVAKRGQDVALRCDPISGHVSLFWYQQALGQGPEFLTYFQNEAQLDKSGLPSDRFFAERPEGSVSTLKIQRTQQEDSAVYLCASSLRDRGPYGYTFGSGTRLTVV.

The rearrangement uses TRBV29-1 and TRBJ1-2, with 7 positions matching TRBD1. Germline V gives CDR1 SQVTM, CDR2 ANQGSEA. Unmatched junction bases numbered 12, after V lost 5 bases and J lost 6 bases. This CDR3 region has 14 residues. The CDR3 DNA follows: TGCAGCGTTCCTTCTTTTGACAGGGTTCATGGCTACACCTTC. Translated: CSVPSFDRVHGYTF. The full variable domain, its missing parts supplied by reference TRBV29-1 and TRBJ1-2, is SAVISQKPSRDICQRGTSLTIQCQVDSQVTMMFWYRQQPGQSLTLIATANQGSEATYESGFVIDKFPISRPNLTFSTLTVSNMSPEDSSIYLCSVPSFDRVHGYTFGSGTRLTVV.

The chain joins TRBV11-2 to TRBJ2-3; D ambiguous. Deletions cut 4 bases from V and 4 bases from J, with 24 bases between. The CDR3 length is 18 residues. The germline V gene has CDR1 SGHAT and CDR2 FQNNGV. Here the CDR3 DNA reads TGTGCCAGCAGCTCTGGGGTCCCTGCGGAGACCTTTGCAGATACGCAGTATTTT. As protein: CASSSGVPAETFADTQYF.

The CDR3: CASSFAGTRYNEQFF. In DNA form, the CDR3 reads TGTGCCAGCAGTTTCGCCGGGACTAGGTACAATGAGCAGTTCTTC. This chain joins TRBV27 and TRBJ2-1; 8 bases map to TRBD2. Germline V CDR1 and CDR2: MNHEY, SMNVEV (reference sequence). There are 15 residues in the CDR3. J lost 4 bases, V lost 3 bases, and 5 bases had no gene match.

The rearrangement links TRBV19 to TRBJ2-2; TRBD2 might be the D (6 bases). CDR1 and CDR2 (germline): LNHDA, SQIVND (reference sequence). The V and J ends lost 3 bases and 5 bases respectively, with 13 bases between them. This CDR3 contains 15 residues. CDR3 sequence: CASSIMGLNTGELFF. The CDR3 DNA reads TGTGCCAGTAGTATCATGGGACTCAATACCGGGGAGCTGTTTTTT.

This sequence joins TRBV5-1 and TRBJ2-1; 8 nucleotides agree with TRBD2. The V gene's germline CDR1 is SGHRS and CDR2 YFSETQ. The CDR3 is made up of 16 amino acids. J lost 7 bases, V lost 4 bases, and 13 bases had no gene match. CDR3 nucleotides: TGCGCCAGCAGCGAAGGCATAGCGGGGCCGGGGAATGAGCAGTTCTTC. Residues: CASSEGIAGPGNEQFF.

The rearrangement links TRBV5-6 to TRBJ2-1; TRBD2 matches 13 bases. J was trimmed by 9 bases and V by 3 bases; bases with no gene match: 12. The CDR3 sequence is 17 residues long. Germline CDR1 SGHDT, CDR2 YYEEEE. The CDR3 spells CASSSSLTGLAGFEQFF. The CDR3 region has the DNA TGTGCCAGCAGCTCCTCTCTAACGGGACTAGCGGGATTTGAGCAGTTCTTC.

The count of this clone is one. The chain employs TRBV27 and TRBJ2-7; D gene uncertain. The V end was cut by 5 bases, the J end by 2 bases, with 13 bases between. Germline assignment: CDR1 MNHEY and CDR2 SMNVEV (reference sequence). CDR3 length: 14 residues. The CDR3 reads CASSTVAKTYEQYF. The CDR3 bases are TGTGCCAGCAGTACCGTCGCAAAGACCTACGAGCAGTACTTC.